This passage covers 31 T cell receptor beta chains from one sample sequenced in a study of neurological immune-mediated disorders. In TCRdb, the 5' RACE reads were re-called with MiXCR into one record per CDR3 protein. The data contain some 95,000 distinct CDR3 sequences, roughly 4% of them singletons. Sequencing was performed on PBMCs. All receptors come from a woman aged 18-35 years with multiple sclerosis.

This clonotype has a count of ten or more. V gene TRBV12-3 or TRBV12-4 combines with J gene TRBJ1-5; 7 bases are shared with TRBD1. CDR3 length: 15 residues. J was trimmed by 2 bases and V by 8 bases; bases with no gene match: 9. The CDR3 loop is CASQGRGLGNQPQHF. DNA for the CDR3: TGTGCCAGCCAAGGGAGGGGGCTTGGCAATCAGCCCCAGCATTTT.

This clonotype was counted many times. The V and J genes are TRBV10-3 and TRBJ1-1; D gene uncertain. Per germline, CDR1 ENHRY and CDR2 SYGVKD. The CDR3 consists of 16 residues. Trimming stripped 8 bases from V and 0 bases from J, with 19 bases between. DNA for the CDR3: TGTGCCATCCGCTCCGCCGCGAGGGCGATGAACACTGAAGCTTTCTTT. It codes for CAIRSAARAMNTEAFF.

In this sample, this clonotype turned up many times. The rearrangement uses TRBV4-1 and TRBJ2-1; D remains ambiguous. The V gene lost 1 base and the J gene lost 1 base, with 8 bases spanning the gap. CDR1 and CDR2 from the germline V gene are MGHRA and YSYEKL. The CDR3 is 15 residues long. The CDR3 region has the DNA TGCGCCAGCAGCCAAGTCACGACGTCCTACAATGAGCAGTTCTTC. Protein product: CASSQVTTSYNEQFF.

This clonotype was recorded at least ten times. The chain links TRBV29-1 to TRBJ1-1; D is possibly TRBD1 (6 bases). CDR3 length: 14 amino acids. Between the trimmed V and J ends, which lost 4 bases and 5 bases, there was a span of 17 bases. Germline V gene lookup returns CDR1 SQVTM and CDR2 ANQGSEA. Written as DNA, the CDR3 is TGCAGCGTTGGGAACACAGGGTCAAGTACTGAAGCTTTCTTT. Its translation is CSVGNTGSSTEAFF.

The sample holds many counts of this clonotype. The chain uses TRBV27 and TRBJ2-3; D is ambiguous. This CDR3 is 10 amino acids long. Germline lookup yields CDR1 MNHEY and CDR2 SMNVEV (reference sequence). Here the CDR3 reads CAFNSDTQYF. The CDR3 DNA sequence: TGTGCATTTAACTCCGATACGCAGTATTTT.

This clonotype was counted ten times or more. DNA for the CDR3: TGCGCCAGCAGCCCCACTACTGGGACTCGGGACTCCTACGAGCAGTACTTC. It yields the protein CASSPTTGTRDSYEQYF. V gene TRBV4-1 combines with J gene TRBJ2-7, with a tentative D call TRBD2 (6 bases). From germline, CDR1 is MGHRA and CDR2 YSYEKL. V gave up 4 bases and J gave up 0 bases, with 19 bases separating them. CDR3 size: 17 residues.

This clonotype was observed many times. V gene TRBV7-7 combines with J gene TRBJ2-2; the D is unclear. Trimming cost V 3 bases and J 1 base, with 6 bases left between them. The CDR3 totals 14 residues. Germline V lookup: CDR1 SSHAT, CDR2 FNYEAQ (reference sequence). The CDR3 DNA is TGTGCCAGCAGCTTCTCAGAGAACACCGGGGAGCTGTTTTTT. It is translated as CASSFSENTGELFF.

At least ten counts were recorded for this clonotype. J is TRBJ2-5 and V is TRBV2; the D is unclear. Per the germline V gene, CDR1 is SNHLY and CDR2 is FYNNEI. This CDR3 has 14 amino acids. V lost 6 bases and J lost 5, with 16 bases in between. The CDR3 region is CASSGPLRIETQYF. DNA for the CDR3: TGTGCCAGCAGCGGACCCCTACGGATCGAGACCCAGTACTTC.

Many counts were recorded for this clonotype. The chain joins TRBV29-1 to TRBJ2-7; 7 bases match TRBD1. CDR1 is SQVTM, CDR2 ANQGSEA, per germline. J lost 2 bases, V lost 7 bases, and 11 bases had no gene match. This CDR3 spans 14 amino acids. In DNA, the CDR3 is TGCAGCGCCCATGCCGGGACAGAGACCTACGAGCAGTACTTC. It encodes CSAHAGTETYEQYF.

This clonotype was picked up many times. The J gene is TRBJ2-7, the V gene TRBV12-3 or TRBV12-4; D is undetermined. This CDR3 comprises 10 residues. V lost 5 bases and J lost 3, with 2 bases in between. The CDR3 region is CASSDYEQYF. The CDR3 nucleotides read TGTGCCAGCAGTGACTACGAGCAGTACTTC.

This clonotype occurred many times. The chain employs TRBV7-2 and TRBJ1-5, with D perhaps TRBD1 (5 bases). V lost 5 bases and J lost 0, with 8 bases in between. Germline CDR1 reads SGHTA; CDR2 reads FQGNSA. This CDR3 region has 14 residues. CDR3 DNA sequence: TGTGCCAGCAGCATGACAGATAGCAATCAGCCCCAGCATTTT. Translated: CASSMTDSNQPQHF.

The table lists this clonotype with a count of one. The chain is built from TRBV3-1 and TRBJ2-7, with 7 nucleotides matching TRBD2. The CDR3 has 15 amino acids. In germline, CDR1 is LGHDT, CDR2 YNNKEL (reference sequence). V shed 6 bases, J shed 9 bases, and the junction held 17 bases outside the gene matches. CDR3 coding DNA: TGTGCCAGCAGACCACTAGCGTCTGGGGCCCAAGCGCAGTACTTC. Translation: CASRPLASGAQAQYF.

Ten or more counts support this clonotype. The chain recombines TRBV5-1 with TRBJ2-3; 9 bases agree with TRBD1. The junction had 3 bases not matched to a gene; V was cut back by 0 bases and J by 4 bases. The V gene's germline CDR1 is SGHRS and CDR2 YFSETQ. This CDR3 is 15 amino acids long. Here the CDR3 reads CASSLDRGHPDTQYF. CDR3 nucleotides: TGCGCCAGCAGCTTGGACAGGGGGCATCCAGATACGCAGTATTTT.

The chain uses TRBV5-1 and TRBJ2-1, with 7 bases aligning to TRBD2. This CDR3 region has 15 residues. V lost 1 base to trimming and J lost 2 bases; unmatched junction nucleotides: 3. CDR1 and CDR2 (germline): SGHRS, YFSETQ. CDR3 sequence: CASSLSGVTYNEQFF. The CDR3 DNA sequence: TGCGCCAGCAGCTTGAGCGGGGTTACCTACAATGAGCAGTTCTTC.

This clonotype was recorded at least ten times. The chain recombines TRBV20-1 with TRBJ2-1; TRBD2 aligns across 11 bases. Losses at the gene ends were 0 bases for V and 2 bases for J; bases not matched to a gene: 6. CDR1 DFQATT and CDR2 SNEGSKA come from the germline V gene (reference sequence). This CDR3 spans 17 amino acids. CDR3 region: CSARDPASGRTYNEQFF. CDR3 nucleotide sequence: TGCAGTGCTAGAGATCCTGCTAGCGGGAGGACCTACAATGAGCAGTTCTTC.

This clonotype was recorded at least ten times. The V call is TRBV20-1, the J call TRBJ1-6; D remains unclear. Trimming cost V 0 bases and J 7 bases, with 10 bases left between them. This CDR3 spans 14 amino acids. CDR1 and CDR2 (germline): DFQATT, SNEGSKA (reference sequence). CDR3 sequence (DNA): TGCAGTGCTAGAGACAGGTCCGTCAATTCACCCCTCCACTTT. Translated: CSARDRSVNSPLHF.

Many counts were recorded for this clonotype. The chain carries TRBV19 and TRBJ2-7, with D maybe TRBD1 (5 bases). The germline V gene has CDR1 LNHDA and CDR2 SQIVND (reference sequence). Between the trimmed V and J ends, which lost 4 bases and 5 bases, there was a span of 15 bases. The length of the CDR3 is 14 residues. The CDR3 loop is CASSTRSDSHEQYF. CDR3 DNA sequence: TGTGCCAGTAGTACCCGCTCCGACAGCCACGAGCAGTACTTC.

Ten or more counts support this clonotype. This chain connects TRBV20-1 to TRBJ1-6; D is unclear. The CDR3 contains 14 residues. Trimming cost V 3 bases and J 5 bases, with 11 bases left between them. Germline V lookup: CDR1 DFQATT, CDR2 SNEGSKA (reference sequence). CDR3 loop: CSASGRHHNSPLHF. DNA of the CDR3: TGCAGTGCTAGTGGCAGGCACCATAATTCACCCCTCCACTTT.

This clonotype was seen many times. The chain has TRBV5-1 and TRBJ2-7; TRBD2 aligns across 8 bases. The V segment lost 5 bases and the J segment 2 bases; nucleotides outside the gene matches: 12. The germline V gene encodes CDR1 SGHRS and CDR2 YFSETQ. This CDR3 is 16 amino acids long. The CDR3 region has the DNA TGCGCCAGCAGAACCACTAGCGGTTTTAGTACCTACGAGCAGTACTTC. This gives the protein CASRTTSGFSTYEQYF.

This clonotype was detected many times. The V call is TRBV15, the J call TRBJ2-5; 10 positions match TRBD1. The V segment lost 9 bases and the J segment 1 base; nucleotides outside the gene matches: 2. In germline, CDR1 is LNHNV, CDR2 YYDKDF (reference sequence). The CDR3 runs 13 residues. CDR3 sequence: CATGQGGQETQYF. CDR3 nucleotide sequence: TGTGCCACTGGACAGGGGGGCCAAGAGACCCAGTACTTC. Supplemented by reference TRBV15 and TRBJ2-5, the full variable domain reads DAMVIQNPRYQVTQFGKPVTLSCSQTLNHNVMYWYQQKSSQAPKLLFHYYDKDFNNEADTPDNFQSRRPNTSFCFLDIRSPGLGDTAMYLCATGQGGQETQYFGPGTRLLVL.

This clonotype has at least ten counts. V is TRBV7-2 and J is TRBJ1-2; D is possibly TRBD1 (5 bases). Germline assignment: CDR1 SGHTA and CDR2 FQGNSA. Trimming removed 8 bases at V and 5 bases at J, with 12 bases between. The CDR3 sequence is 12 residues long. The CDR3 sequence: CASGHPNYGYTF. CDR3 in DNA: TGTGCCAGCGGACATCCGAATTATGGCTACACCTTC.

This clonotype was seen many times. The chain has TRBV29-1 and TRBJ2-7, with D possibly being TRBD1 or TRBD2 (5 bases each). Trimming removed 1 base from V and 3 bases from J, with 10 bases in between. The CDR3 is 13 amino acids. Germline values: CDR1 SQVTM, CDR2 ANQGSEA. The DNA of the CDR3 is TGCAGCGTTGAAGTGGGACGGGACTACGAGCAGTACTTC. Translation gives CSVEVGRDYEQYF.

This clonotype was recorded a few times. J is TRBJ1-4 and V is TRBV3-1; no firm D call. V lost 5 bases, J lost 8 bases, and 18 bases lay in between. CDR1 LGHDT and CDR2 YNNKEL come from the germline V gene (reference sequence). The CDR3 totals 15 residues. This CDR3 is CASSSDGSLQEKLFF. CDR3 nucleotides: TGTGCCAGCAGCTCGGACGGCTCACTCCAGGAAAAACTGTTTTTT.

This clonotype was detected many times. The gene calls are TRBV3-1 and TRBJ2-1; D is uncertain. This CDR3 has 13 residues. CDR1 and CDR2 (germline): LGHDT, YNNKEL (reference sequence). Trimming shortened V by 1 base and J by 10 bases, and 11 bases separated the two germline ends. The CDR3 sequence: CASSQVEVSEQFF. CDR3 DNA: TGTGCCAGCAGCCAAGTTGAAGTTTCAGAGCAGTTCTTC.

This clonotype was detected only a few times. The V gene is TRBV7-2, the J gene TRBJ2-1; D is unresolved. Germline V gene sequence: CDR1 SGHTA, CDR2 FQGNSA. This CDR3 has 15 amino acids. V was clipped by 5 bases and J by 0 bases, with 11 bases between them. The CDR3 loop is CASSAYSSSYNEQFF. The CDR3 DNA follows: TGTGCCAGCAGCGCTTACTCGAGCTCCTACAATGAGCAGTTCTTC.

The gene calls are TRBV29-1 and TRBJ2-1; TRBD1 matches at 7 bases. The CDR3 covers 17 residues. The V segment lost 7 bases and the J segment 0 bases; nucleotides outside the gene matches: 15. Germline V gene data show CDR1 as SQVTM and CDR2 as ANQGSEA. The CDR3 bases are TGCAGCGCAGTTGCCACAGGAGACAGGGACTCCTACAATGAGCAGTTCTTC. This gives the protein CSAVATGDRDSYNEQFF.

In its sample, this clonotype was seen a few times. The chain carries TRBV7-9 and TRBJ2-1; possibly TRBD1 or TRBD2 for D (5 bases each). V lost 1 base and J 4 bases, leaving 11 bases between the germline ends. The CDR3 has 15 amino acids. The V gene's germline CDR1 is SEHNR and CDR2 FQNEAQ (reference sequence). This CDR3 is CASSLEWDPYNEQFF. DNA for the CDR3: TGTGCCAGCAGCTTAGAGTGGGACCCTTACAATGAGCAGTTCTTC.

This clonotype was counted at least ten times. V usage is TRBV6-1 and J usage is TRBJ1-1; D is ambiguous. This CDR3 comprises 13 residues. The ends were cut back, 8 bases at V and 1 base at J, with 11 bases in the middle. CDR1 is MNHNS and CDR2 is SASEGT in the germline V gene. The CDR3 DNA is TGTGCCAGCCGAACCCTAGGGAACACTGAAGCTTTCTTT. This sequence encodes CASRTLGNTEAFF.

This clonotype occurred many times. The rearrangement uses TRBV11-2 and TRBJ1-2; the D is unclear. The ends were cut back, 0 bases at V and 7 bases at J, with 9 bases in the middle. Germline loops: CDR1 SGHAT, CDR2 FQNNGV. The CDR3 contains 13 residues. CDR3 region: CASSLERVRGYTF. CDR3 DNA: TGTGCCAGCAGCTTAGAGCGGGTGCGTGGCTACACCTTC.

This clonotype has ten or more counts. This chain links TRBV5-1 with TRBJ2-5; 13 nucleotides line up with TRBD2. CDR3 size: 15 residues. V gave up 3 bases and J gave up 4 bases; unmatched junction bases: 3. Germline CDR1 and CDR2: SGHRS and YFSETQ. CDR3 loop: CASSSRLAGGETQYF. Here the CDR3 DNA reads TGCGCCAGCAGCTCCCGACTAGCGGGAGGAGAGACCCAGTACTTC.

This clonotype was found many times. V usage is TRBV12-3 or TRBV12-4 and J usage is TRBJ2-5, with 10 positions matching TRBD2. The CDR3 runs 14 residues. V shed 3 bases, J shed 4 bases, and the junction held 2 bases outside the gene matches. CDR3 DNA sequence: TGTGCCAGCAGTTTGGCTAGCGGGGGAGAGACCCAGTACTTC. Protein sequence: CASSLASGGETQYF.